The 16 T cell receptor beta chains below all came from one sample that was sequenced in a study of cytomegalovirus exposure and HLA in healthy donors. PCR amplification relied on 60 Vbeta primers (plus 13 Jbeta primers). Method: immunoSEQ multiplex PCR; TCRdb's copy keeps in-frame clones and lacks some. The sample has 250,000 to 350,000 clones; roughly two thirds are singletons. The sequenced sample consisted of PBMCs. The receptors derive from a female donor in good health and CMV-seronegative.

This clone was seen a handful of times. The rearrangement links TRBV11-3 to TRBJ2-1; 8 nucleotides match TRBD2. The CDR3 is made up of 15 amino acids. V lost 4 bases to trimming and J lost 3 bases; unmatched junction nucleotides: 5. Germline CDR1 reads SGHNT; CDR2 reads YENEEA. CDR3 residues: CASSSPGGGYNEQFF. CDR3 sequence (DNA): TGTGCCAGCAGCTCCCCGGGGGGGGGCTACAATGAGCAGTTCTTC.

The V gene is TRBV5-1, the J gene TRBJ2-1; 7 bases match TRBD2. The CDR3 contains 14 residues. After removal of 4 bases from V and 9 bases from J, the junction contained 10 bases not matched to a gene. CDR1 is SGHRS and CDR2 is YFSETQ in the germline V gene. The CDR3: CASSLGRELVEQFF. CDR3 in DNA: TGCGCCAGCAGCCTGGGGCGGGAGTTAGTTGAGCAGTTCTTC.

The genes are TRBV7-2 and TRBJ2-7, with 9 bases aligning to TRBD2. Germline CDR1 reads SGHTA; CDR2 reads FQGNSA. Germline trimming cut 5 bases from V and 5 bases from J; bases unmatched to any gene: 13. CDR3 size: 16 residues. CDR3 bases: TGTGCCAGCAGCCCACCGGCGGCGGGAGGGCTCCACGAGCAGTACTTC. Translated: CASSPPAAGGLHEQYF.

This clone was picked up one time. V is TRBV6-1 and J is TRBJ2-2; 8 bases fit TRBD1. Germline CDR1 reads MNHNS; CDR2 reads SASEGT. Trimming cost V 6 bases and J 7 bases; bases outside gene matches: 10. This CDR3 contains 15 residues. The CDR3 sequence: CASSHTTGVGGELFF. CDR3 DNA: TGTGCCAGCAGCCACACGACAGGGGTCGGCGGGGAGCTGTTTTTT.

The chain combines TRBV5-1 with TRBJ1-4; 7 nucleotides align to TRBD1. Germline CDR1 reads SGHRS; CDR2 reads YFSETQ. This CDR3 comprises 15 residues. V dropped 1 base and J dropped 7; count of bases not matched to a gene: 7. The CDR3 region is CASSLRRDRGEKLFF. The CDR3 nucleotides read TGCGCCAGCAGCTTGCGCCGGGACAGAGGTGAAAAACTGTTTTTT.

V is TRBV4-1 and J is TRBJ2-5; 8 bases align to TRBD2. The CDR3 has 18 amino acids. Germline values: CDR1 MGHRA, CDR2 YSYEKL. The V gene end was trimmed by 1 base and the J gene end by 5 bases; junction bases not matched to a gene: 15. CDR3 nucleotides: TGCGCCAGCAGCCAAGTGGGCCGAGAGCGGGGGAGTGGGGAGACCCAGTACTTC. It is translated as CASSQVGRERGSGETQYF.

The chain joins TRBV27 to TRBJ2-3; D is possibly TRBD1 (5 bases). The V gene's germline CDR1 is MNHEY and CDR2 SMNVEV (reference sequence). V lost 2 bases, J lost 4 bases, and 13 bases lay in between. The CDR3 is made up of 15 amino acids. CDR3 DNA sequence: TGTGCCAGCAGTTTAAAGGGCAGGGTGGCAGATACGCAGTATTTT. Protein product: CASSLKGRVADTQYF.

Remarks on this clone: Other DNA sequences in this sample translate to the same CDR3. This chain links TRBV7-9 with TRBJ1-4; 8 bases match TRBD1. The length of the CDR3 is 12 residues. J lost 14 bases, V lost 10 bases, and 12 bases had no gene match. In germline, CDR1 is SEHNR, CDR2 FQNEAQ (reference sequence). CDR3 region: CATPKDRGQLFF. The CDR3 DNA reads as TGTGCCACGCCGAAAGACAGGGGTCAGCTGTTTTTT.

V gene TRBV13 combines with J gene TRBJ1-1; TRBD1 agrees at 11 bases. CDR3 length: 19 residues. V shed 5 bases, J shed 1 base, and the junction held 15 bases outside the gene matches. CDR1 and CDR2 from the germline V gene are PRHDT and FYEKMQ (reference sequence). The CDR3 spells CASSNETGTGGGENTEAFF. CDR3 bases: TGTGCCAGCAGCAACGAAACCGGGACAGGGGGAGGGGAGAACACTGAAGCTTTCTTT.

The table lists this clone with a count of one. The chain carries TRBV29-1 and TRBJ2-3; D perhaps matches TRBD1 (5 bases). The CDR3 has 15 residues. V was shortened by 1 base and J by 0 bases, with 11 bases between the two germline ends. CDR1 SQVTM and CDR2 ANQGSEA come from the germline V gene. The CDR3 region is CSVEGGDTSTDTQYF. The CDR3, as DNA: TGCAGCGTTGAAGGGGGCGATACTAGCACAGATACGCAGTATTTT.

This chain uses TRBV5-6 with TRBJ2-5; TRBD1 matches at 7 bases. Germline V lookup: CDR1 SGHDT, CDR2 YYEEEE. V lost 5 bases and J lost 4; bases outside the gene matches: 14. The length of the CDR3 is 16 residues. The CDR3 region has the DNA TGTGCCAGCAGAAAAATCCAGGGGGAGAGGCCAGAGACCCAGTACTTC. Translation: CASRKIQGERPETQYF.

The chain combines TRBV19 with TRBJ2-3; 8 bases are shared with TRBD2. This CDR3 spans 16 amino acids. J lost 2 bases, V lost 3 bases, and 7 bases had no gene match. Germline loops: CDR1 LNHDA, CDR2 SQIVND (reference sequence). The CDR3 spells CASSIYGRGVTDTQYF. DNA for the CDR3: TGTGCCAGTAGTATTTACGGGAGGGGGGTCACAGATACGCAGTATTTT.

CDR3 sequence: CASSRGQGKAEDTIYF. The CDR3 DNA reads TGTGCCAGCTCTCGTGGACAGGGGAAAGCTGAGGACACCATATATTTT. The V call is TRBV19, the J call TRBJ1-3; TRBD1 aligns across 9 bases. The germline V gene has CDR1 LNHDA and CDR2 SQIVND (reference sequence). V trimming: 9 bases; J trimming: 8 bases; junction bases outside the gene matches: 17. This CDR3 has 16 residues. Together with reference TRBV19 and TRBJ1-3, the CDR3 gives the full variable domain: DGGITQSPKYLFRKEGQNVTLSCEQNLNHDAMYWYRQDPGQGLRLIYYSQIVNDFQKGDIAEGYSVSREKKESFPLTVTSAQKNPTAFYLCASSRGQGKAEDTIYFGEGSWLTVV.

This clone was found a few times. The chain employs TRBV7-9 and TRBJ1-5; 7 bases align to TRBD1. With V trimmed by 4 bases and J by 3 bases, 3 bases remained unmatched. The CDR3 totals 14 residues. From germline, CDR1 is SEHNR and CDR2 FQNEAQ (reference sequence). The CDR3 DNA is TGTGCCAGCAGCTCCGGACAGGCCAATCAGCCCCAGCATTTT. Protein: CASSSGQANQPQHF.

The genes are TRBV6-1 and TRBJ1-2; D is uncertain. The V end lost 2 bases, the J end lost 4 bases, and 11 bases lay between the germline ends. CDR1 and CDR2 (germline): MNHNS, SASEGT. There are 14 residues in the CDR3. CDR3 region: CASSEYGAAYGYTF. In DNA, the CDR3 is TGTGCCAGCAGTGAATATGGAGCTGCCTATGGCTACACCTTC.

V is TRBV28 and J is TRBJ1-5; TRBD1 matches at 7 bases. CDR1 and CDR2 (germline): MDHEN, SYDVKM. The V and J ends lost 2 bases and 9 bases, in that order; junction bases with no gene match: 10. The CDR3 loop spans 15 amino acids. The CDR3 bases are TGTGCCAGCAGTTTAGGGACAGCCCGACTGTGGCCCCAGCATTTT. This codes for CASSLGTARLWPQHF.